The source of this T cell receptor (beta chain) is a study of blood T cells in healthy people across ages. Notes on the study in general: More naive CD4+ cells and higher diversity were found in long-lived than in aged donors. Researchers report that TCR beta diversity correlated strongly with naive T cell percentage.

Each sample had at least 6.5 million PBMCs isolated. Primers used in a second PCR of about 6 to 11 cycles were a sample-barcoded 5' primer and a J-beta primer mix. MiXCR was run by TCRdb on the 5' RACE reads, yielding one entry per CDR3 protein. Of 790,000 or so distinct CDR3 sequences detected, 46% appear once; the ten largest clones hold approximately 18%. The CDR3 runs 18 residues. To note about this clonotype: Its specificity is not known.

Sequencing input: blood. The genes are TRBV21-1 and TRBJ2-5; no DNA check was done on the table's D call, TRBD2. TRBV21-1 corresponds to a pseudogene. The sequence was obtained from an elderly man in good health. CDR3 sequence: CASSQRKSSGRAWETQYF. CDR3 DNA sequence: TGTGCCAGCAGCCAAAGAAAGAGTAGCGGGAGGGCCTGGGAGACCCAGTACTTC.